The rows below give T cell receptor beta chains drawn from one sample of a study of blood T cell repertoires in COVID-19. This table comes from immunoSEQ multiplex PCR, and its TCRdb copy is limited to in-frame clones, with some not included. Seen here are hundreds of thousands of clones, about four fifths observed once, and the top ten hold over 9%. Sample: peripheral blood. The source is a woman in her forties or fifties who had recovered from COVID-19. CDR3s include the opening cysteine and the closing phenylalanine or tryptophan. A D gene is named only where the DNA matches it firmly. Not every row has a clone size; where given, it reads once, few, many or a size class.

D gene,J gene,clone size,CDR3 length,V gene,CDR3 protein,CDR3 DNA
TRBD1,TRBJ2-1,.,16,TRBV24-1,CATSHRSGQGYNEQFF,TGTGCCACCAGTCACCGTTCGGGACAGGGGTACAATGAGCAGTTCTTC
.,TRBJ1-5,once,11,TRBV10-3,CAISEGARQHF,TGTGCCATCAGTGAGGGGGCGAGGCAGCATTTT
TRBD2,TRBJ2-3,.,17,TRBV27,CANSLYSAGGLQDTQYF,TGTGCCAACAGTTTATATTCCGCGGGGGGACTCCAGGATACGCAGTATTTT
TRBD1,TRBJ1-1,.,14,TRBV28,CASSLSTGGGEAFF,TGTGCCAGCAGTTTATCCACAGGGGGCGGTGAAGCTTTCTTT
TRBD2,TRBJ2-3,.,19,TRBV28,CASTSMGGRAYISTDTQYF,TGTGCCAGCACGTCGATGGGCGGGAGGGCGTATATTAGCACAGATACGCAGTATTTT
TRBD2,TRBJ2-5,.,14,TRBV7-9,CASWNTGGEETQYF,TGTGCCAGCTGGAATACGGGAGGGGAAGAGACCCAGTACTTC
TRBD1,TRBJ2-5,.,13,TRBV30,CAWSGTGGETQYF,TGTGCCTGGAGCGGGACAGGGGGGGAGACCCAGTACTTC
TRBD2,TRBJ2-2,.,17,TRBV5-6,CASSLALASGTTGELFF,TGTGCCAGCAGCTTGGCCTTGGCTAGCGGAACCACCGGGGAGCTGTTTTTT
.,TRBJ2-3,.,18,TRBV5-1,CASSLGVGGGPRKDTQYF,TGCGCCAGCAGCTTGGGGGTCGGCGGGGGCCCTAGAAAAGATACGCAGTATTTT
TRBD1,TRBJ1-6,.,13,TRBV28,CASRPDRASPLHF,TGTGCCAGCAGGCCGGACAGGGCCTCACCCCTCCACTTT
.,TRBJ1-1,.,10,TRBV2,CASSGGTPFF,TGTGCCAGCAGTGGAGGTACGCCTTTCTTT
.,TRBJ2-7,.,14,TRBV14,CASSQETASYEQYF,TGTGCCAGCAGCCAAGAGACAGCCTCCTACGAGCAGTACTTC
.,TRBJ2-2,once,13,TRBV30,CACSSGFIGELFF,TGTGCCTGTTCTTCAGGGTTTATCGGGGAGCTGTTTTTT
.,TRBJ1-4,.,15,TRBV9,CASSVGAGLGEKLFF,TGTGCCAGCAGCGTAGGAGCAGGGTTGGGGGAAAAACTGTTTTTT
TRBD2,TRBJ2-6,.,19,TRBV4-3,CASSQESTSGGSGANVLTF,TGCGCCAGCAGCCAAGAGTCGACTAGCGGGGGTTCAGGGGCCAACGTCCTGACTTTC
.,TRBJ2-7,.,14,TRBV7-2,CASSLVRGGYEQYF,TGTGCCAGCAGCTTAGTGAGGGGGGGTTACGAGCAGTACTTC
.,TRBJ2-1,.,11,TRBV10-3,CAIIAGNEQFF,TGTGCCATCATTGCAGGGAATGAGCAGTTCTTC
.,TRBJ2-2,.,12,TRBV7-2,CASSSEGGELFF,TGTGCCAGCAGCTCCGAGGGCGGGGAGCTGTTTTTT
.,TRBJ1-4,.,14,TRBV3-1/TRBV3-2,CASSAGGGSEKLFF,TGTGCCAGCAGTGCTGGGGGGGGAAGTGAAAAACTGTTTTTT
.,TRBJ1-1,.,13,TRBV6-5,CASRRDLNTEAFF,TGTGCCAGCAGGAGGGACTTGAACACTGAAGCTTTCTTT
.,TRBJ2-6,.,15,TRBV10-2,CASIDGGSGANVLTF,TGCGCCAGCATCGACGGGGGTTCTGGGGCCAACGTCCTGACTTTC
.,TRBJ2-1,few,12,TRBV30,CACHSSYNEQFF,TGTGCCTGCCATAGCTCCTACAATGAGCAGTTCTTC
.,TRBJ1-4,once,16,TRBV21-1,CASSNGSTGLDEKLFF,TGTGCCAGCAGCAATGGGTCGACAGGGCTAGATGAAAAACTGTTTTTT
.,TRBJ1-2,.,12,TRBV2,CASSRGAGGYTF,TGTGCCAGCAGTCGGGGGGCAGGAGGCTACACCTTC
TRBD2,TRBJ2-2,.,15,TRBV5-1,CASSSSGANTGELFF,TGCGCCAGCAGCAGTAGCGGGGCGAACACCGGGGAGCTGTTTTTT
.,TRBJ2-7,.,15,TRBV4-1,CASSQDRGAAYEQYF,TGCGCCAGCAGCCAAGACAGGGGAGCCGCCTACGAGCAGTACTTC
.,TRBJ1-5,many,13,TRBV28,CASSTPGRQPQHF,TGTGCCAGCAGCACCCCGGGTAGACAGCCCCAGCATTTT
.,TRBJ1-1,.,11,TRBV30,CAWSGNWATFF,TGTGCCTGGTCGGGGAATTGGGCAACTTTCTTT
.,TRBJ1-3,.,16,TRBV12-2,CASRSRTGLLGNTIYF,TGTGCAAGTCGCTCGAGGACAGGCCTTCTCGGAAACACCATATATTTT
TRBD1,TRBJ2-1,.,14,TRBV6-4,CASSDRDRYNEQFF,TGTGCCAGCAGTGACCGGGACAGATACAATGAGCAGTTCTTC
.,TRBJ2-1,.,17,TRBV18,CASSTTGKGRPYNEQFF,TGTGCCAGCTCAACTACAGGGAAAGGCAGACCCTACAATGAGCAGTTCTTC
.,TRBJ1-5,.,14,TRBV2,CASSEGTVNQPQHF,TGTGCCAGCAGTGAAGGGACAGTTAATCAGCCCCAGCATTTT
TRBD1,TRBJ1-4,many,15,TRBV10-3,CAIKGTGGPNEKLFF,TGTGCCATCAAGGGGACAGGGGGCCCTAATGAAAAACTGTTTTTT
.,TRBJ2-3,.,14,TRBV21-1,CASSPPGLSDTQYF,TGTGCCAGCAGCCCTCCGGGACTCTCAGATACGCAGTATTTT
.,TRBJ1-5,.,14,TRBV2,CATRAGVSNQPQHF,TGTGCCACAAGAGCAGGGGTGAGCAATCAGCCCCAGCATTTT
TRBD1,TRBJ2-3,.,15,TRBV19,CASSMTGGSTDTQYF,TGTGCCAGTAGTATGACAGGGGGGAGCACAGATACGCAGTATTTT
TRBD1,TRBJ1-6,once,14,TRBV2,CASQTGTGDSPLHF,TGTGCCAGTCAAACTGGGACAGGTGATTCACCCCTCCACTTT
.,TRBJ1-2,.,14,TRBV5-1,CASSFRQDYYGYTF,TGCGCCAGCAGCTTCCGACAGGATTATTATGGCTACACCTTC
.,TRBJ1-1,once,18,TRBV27,CASSLLEQGPDMNTEAFF,TGTGCCAGCAGTTTATTAGAGCAGGGGCCCGACATGAACACTGAAGCTTTCTTT
.,TRBJ1-2,.,15,TRBV7-6,CASSPGQPEAYGYTF,TGTGCCAGCAGCCCCGGACAGCCCGAGGCCTATGGCTACACCTTC
TRBD1,TRBJ2-1,.,16,TRBV6-1,CASSEAKDRAYNEQFF,TGTGCCAGCAGTGAAGCGAAGGACAGGGCGTACAATGAGCAGTTCTTC
.,TRBJ2-7,.,11,TRBV20-1,CSEQVRYEQYF,TGCAGTGAACAGGTCCGCTACGAGCAGTACTTC